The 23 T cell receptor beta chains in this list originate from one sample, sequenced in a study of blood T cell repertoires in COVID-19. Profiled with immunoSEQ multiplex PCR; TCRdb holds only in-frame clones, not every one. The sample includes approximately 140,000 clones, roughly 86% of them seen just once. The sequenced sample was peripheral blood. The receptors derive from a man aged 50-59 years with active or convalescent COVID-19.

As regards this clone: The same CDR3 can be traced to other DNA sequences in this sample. The CDR3 nucleotides are TGTGCCAGCAGCCAAGTACCTGGGGGGGAGCAGTTCTTC. This translates into CASSQVPGGEQFF. The chain carries TRBV3-1 (or the pseudogene TRBV3-2) and TRBJ2-1; D perhaps matches TRBD2 (6 bases). The CDR3 loop spans 13 amino acids. Germline loops: CDR1 LGHDT, CDR2 YNNKEL (reference sequence). V lost 1 base and J lost 10, with 11 bases in between.

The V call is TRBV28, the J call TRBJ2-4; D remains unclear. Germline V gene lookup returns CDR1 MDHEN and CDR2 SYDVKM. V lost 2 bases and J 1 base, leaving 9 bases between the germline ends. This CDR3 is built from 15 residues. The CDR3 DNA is TGTGCCAGCAGTTTAGGAGCTGGGGCCAAAAACATTCAGTACTTC. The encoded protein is CASSLGAGAKNIQYF.

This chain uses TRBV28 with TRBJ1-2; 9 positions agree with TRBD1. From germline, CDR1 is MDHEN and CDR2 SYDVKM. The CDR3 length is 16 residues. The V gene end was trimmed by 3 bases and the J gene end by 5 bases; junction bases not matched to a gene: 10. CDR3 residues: CASSFSTGQGVYGYTF. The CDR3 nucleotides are TGTGCCAGCAGTTTTTCTACGGGACAGGGCGTTTATGGCTACACCTTC.

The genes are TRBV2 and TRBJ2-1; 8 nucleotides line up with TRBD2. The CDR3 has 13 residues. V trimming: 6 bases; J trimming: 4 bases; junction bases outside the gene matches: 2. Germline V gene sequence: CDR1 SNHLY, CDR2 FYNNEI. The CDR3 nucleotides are TGTGCCAGCAGACTAGCGGAGTACAATGAGCAGTTCTTC. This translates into CASRLAEYNEQFF.

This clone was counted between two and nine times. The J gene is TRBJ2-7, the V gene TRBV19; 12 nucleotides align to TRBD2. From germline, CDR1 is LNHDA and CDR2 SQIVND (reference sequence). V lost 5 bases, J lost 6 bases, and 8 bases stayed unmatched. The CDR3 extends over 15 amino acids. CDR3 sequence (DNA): TGTGCCAGTAGTCCACGGACTAGCGGGATATCCGAGCAGTACTTC. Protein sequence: CASSPRTSGISEQYF.

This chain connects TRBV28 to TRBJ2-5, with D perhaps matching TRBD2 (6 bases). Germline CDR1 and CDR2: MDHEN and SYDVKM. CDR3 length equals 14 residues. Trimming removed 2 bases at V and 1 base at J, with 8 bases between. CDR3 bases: TGTGCCAGCAGTTTAGCTAGCGTCCAAGAGACCCAGTACTTC. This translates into CASSLASVQETQYF.

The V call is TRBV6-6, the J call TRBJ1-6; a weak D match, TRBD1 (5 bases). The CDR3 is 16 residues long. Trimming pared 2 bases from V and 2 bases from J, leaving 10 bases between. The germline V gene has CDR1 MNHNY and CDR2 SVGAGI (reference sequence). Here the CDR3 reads CASSYGPGAYNSPLHF. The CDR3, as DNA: TGTGCCAGCAGTTACGGGCCGGGGGCCTATAATTCACCCCTCCACTTT.

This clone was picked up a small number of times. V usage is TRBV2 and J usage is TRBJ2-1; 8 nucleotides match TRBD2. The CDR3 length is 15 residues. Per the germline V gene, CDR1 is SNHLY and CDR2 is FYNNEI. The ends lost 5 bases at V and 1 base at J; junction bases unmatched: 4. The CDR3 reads CASSSGRGSYNEQFF. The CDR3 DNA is TGTGCCAGCAGTAGCGGGAGAGGTTCCTACAATGAGCAGTTCTTC.

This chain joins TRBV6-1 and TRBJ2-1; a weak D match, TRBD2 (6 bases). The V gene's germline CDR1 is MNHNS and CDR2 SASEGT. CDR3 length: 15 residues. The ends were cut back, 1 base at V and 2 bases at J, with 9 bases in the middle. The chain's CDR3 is CASSEVGGTYNEQFF. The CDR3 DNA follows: TGTGCCAGCAGTGAAGTTGGCGGGACCTACAATGAGCAGTTCTTC.

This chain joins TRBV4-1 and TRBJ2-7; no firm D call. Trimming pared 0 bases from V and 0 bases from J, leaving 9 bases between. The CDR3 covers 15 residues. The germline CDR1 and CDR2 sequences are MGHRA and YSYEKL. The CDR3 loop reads CASSQEAVSSYEQYF. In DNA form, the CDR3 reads TGCGCCAGCAGCCAAGAGGCGGTGAGCTCCTACGAGCAGTACTTC.

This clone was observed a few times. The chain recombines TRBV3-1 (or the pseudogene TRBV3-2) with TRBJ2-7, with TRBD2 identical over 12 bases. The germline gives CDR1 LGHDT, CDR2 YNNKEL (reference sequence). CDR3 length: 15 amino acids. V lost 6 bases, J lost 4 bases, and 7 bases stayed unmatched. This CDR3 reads CASSLLAGGPYEQYF. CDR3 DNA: TGTGCCAGCAGTCTGCTAGCGGGAGGGCCGTACGAGCAGTACTTC.

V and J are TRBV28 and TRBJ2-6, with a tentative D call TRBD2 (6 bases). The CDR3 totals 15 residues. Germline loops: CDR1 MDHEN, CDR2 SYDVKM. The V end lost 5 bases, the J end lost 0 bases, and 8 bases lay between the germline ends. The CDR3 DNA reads TGTGCCAGCAGTCCCGGGGGCTCTGGGGCCAACGTCCTGACTTTC. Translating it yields CASSPGGSGANVLTF.

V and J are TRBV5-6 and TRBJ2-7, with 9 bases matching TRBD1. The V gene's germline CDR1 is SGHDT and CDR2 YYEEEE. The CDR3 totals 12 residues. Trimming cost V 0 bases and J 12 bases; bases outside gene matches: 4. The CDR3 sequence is CASSLARDRAYF. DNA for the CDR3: TGTGCCAGCAGCTTGGCAAGGGACAGGGCGTACTTC.

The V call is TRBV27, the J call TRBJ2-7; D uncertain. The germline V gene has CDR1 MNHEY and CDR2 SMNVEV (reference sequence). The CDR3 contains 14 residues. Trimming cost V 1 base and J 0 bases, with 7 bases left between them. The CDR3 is CASSLYQNSYEQYF. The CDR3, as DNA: TGTGCCAGCAGTTTATATCAGAACTCCTACGAGCAGTACTTC.

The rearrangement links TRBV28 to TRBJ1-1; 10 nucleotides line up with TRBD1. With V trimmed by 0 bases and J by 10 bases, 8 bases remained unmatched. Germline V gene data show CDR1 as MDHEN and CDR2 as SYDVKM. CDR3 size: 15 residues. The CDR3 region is CASSLWTGGAVGAFF. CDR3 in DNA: TGTGCCAGCAGTTTATGGACAGGGGGCGCCGTTGGAGCTTTCTTT.

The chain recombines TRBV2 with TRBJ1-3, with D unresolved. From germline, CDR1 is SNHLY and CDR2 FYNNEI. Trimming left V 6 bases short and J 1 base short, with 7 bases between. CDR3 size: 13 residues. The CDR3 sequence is CASSLDSGNTIYF. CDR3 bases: TGTGCCAGCAGCCTAGATTCTGGAAACACCATATATTTT.

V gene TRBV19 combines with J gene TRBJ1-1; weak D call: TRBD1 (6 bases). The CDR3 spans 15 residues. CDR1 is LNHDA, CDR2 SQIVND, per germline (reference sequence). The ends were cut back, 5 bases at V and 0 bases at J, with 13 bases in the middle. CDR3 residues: CASSGWDIMNTEAFF. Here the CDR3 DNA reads TGTGCCAGTAGTGGGTGGGACATTATGAACACTGAAGCTTTCTTT.

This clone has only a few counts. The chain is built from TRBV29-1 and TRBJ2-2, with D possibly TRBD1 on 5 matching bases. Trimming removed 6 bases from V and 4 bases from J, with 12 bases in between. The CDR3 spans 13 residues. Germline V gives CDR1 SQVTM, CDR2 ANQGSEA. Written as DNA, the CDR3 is TGCAGCGTCCCAGGGTCGGGCACCGGGGAGCTGTTTTTT. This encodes CSVPGSGTGELFF.

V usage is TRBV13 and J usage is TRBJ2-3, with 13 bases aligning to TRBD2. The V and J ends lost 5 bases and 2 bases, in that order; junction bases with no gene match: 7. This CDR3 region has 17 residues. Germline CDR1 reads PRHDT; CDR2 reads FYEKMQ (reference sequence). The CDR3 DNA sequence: TGTGCCAGCAGCCTGACAGGGACTAGCGGGGACACAGATACGCAGTATTTT. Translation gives CASSLTGTSGDTDTQYF.

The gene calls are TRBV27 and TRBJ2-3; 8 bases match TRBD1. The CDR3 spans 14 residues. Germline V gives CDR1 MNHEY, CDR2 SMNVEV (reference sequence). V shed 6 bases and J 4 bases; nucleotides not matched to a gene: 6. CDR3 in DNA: TGTGCCAGCAGAGGACAGGGATTTTCAGATACGCAGTATTTT. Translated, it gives CASRGQGFSDTQYF.

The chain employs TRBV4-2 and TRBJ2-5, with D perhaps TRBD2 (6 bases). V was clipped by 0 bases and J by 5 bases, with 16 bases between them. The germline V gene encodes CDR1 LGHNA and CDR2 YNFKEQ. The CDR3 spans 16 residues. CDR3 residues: CASSQDRTGAKETQYF. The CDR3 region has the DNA TGTGCCAGCAGCCAAGATAGGACGGGAGCAAAGGAGACCCAGTACTTC.

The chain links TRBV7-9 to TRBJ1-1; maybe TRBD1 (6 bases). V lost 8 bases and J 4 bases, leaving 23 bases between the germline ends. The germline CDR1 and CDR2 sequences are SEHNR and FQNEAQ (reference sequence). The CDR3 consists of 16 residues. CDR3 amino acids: CASGLPVGARGTEAFF. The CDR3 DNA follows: TGTGCCAGCGGCCTTCCTGTGGGGGCTAGAGGCACTGAAGCTTTCTTT.

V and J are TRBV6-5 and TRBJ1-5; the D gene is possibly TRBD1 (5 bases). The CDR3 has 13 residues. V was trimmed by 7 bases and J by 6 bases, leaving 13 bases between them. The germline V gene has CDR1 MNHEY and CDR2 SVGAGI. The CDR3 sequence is CASTNGGGQPQHF. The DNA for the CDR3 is TGTGCCAGCACCAACGGGGGGGGTCAGCCCCAGCATTTT.